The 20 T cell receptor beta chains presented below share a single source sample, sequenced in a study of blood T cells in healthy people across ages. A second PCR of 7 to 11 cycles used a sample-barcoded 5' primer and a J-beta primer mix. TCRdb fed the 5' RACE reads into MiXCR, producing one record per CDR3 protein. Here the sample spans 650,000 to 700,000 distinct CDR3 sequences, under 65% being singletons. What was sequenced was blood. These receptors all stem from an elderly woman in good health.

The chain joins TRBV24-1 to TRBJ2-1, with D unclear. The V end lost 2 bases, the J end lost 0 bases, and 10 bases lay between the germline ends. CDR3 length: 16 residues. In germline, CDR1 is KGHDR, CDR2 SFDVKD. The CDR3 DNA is TGTGCCACCAGTGATTCGGACGGTCTCTCCTACAATGAGCAGTTCTTC. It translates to CATSDSDGLSYNEQFF.

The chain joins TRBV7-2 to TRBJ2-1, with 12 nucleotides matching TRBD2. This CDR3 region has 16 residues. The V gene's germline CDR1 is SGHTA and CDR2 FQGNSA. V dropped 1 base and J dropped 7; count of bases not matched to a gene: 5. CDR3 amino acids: CASSLGATSGSNEQFF. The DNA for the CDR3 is TGTGCCAGCAGCTTAGGGGCGACTAGCGGGAGTAATGAGCAGTTCTTC.

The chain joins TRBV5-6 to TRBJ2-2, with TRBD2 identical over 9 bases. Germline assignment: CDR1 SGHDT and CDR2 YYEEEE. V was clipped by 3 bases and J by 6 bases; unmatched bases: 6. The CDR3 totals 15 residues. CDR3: CASSWGTSFAGELFF. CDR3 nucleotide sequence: TGTGCCAGCAGCTGGGGGACTAGCTTCGCCGGGGAGCTGTTTTTT.

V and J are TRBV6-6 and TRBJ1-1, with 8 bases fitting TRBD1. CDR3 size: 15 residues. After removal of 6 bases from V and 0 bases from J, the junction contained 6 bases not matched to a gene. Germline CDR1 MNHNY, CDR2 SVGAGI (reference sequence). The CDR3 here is CASSFPGQVNTEAFF. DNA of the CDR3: TGTGCCAGCAGCTTCCCGGGACAGGTGAACACTGAAGCTTTCTTT.

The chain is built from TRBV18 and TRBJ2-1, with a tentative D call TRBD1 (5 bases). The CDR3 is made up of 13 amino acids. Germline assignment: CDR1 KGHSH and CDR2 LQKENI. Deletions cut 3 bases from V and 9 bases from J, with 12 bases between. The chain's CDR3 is CASSPSRVGEQFF. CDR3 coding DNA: TGTGCCAGCTCACCGTCCAGGGTGGGTGAGCAGTTCTTC.

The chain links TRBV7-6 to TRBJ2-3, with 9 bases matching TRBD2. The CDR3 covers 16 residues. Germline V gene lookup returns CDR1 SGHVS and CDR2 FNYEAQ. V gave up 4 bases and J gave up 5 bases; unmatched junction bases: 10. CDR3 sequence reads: CASSSSPSGARDTQYF. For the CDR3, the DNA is TGTGCCAGCAGCTCATCCCCTAGCGGGGCTAGAGATACGCAGTATTTT.

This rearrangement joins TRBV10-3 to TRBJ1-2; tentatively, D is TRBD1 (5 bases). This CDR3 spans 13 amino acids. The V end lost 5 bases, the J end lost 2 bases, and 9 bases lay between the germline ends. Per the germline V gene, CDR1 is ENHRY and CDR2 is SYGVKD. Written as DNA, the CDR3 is TGTGCCATCAGTCCTGACAGAAACTATGGCTACACCTTC. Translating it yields CAISPDRNYGYTF.

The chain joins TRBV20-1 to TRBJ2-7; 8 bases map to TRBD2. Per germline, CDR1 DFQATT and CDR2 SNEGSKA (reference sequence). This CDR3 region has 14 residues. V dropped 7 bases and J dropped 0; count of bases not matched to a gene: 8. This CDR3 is CSVLGGLASYEQYF. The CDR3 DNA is TGCAGTGTTCTGGGCGGACTAGCCTCCTACGAGCAGTACTTC.

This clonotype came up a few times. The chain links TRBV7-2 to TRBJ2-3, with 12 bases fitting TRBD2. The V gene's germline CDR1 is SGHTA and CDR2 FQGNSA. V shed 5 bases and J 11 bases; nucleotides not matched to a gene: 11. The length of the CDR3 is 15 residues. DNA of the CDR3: TGTGCCAGCAGCCCTGCAGGGACTAGCGGGTACTTGCAGTATTTT. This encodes CASSPAGTSGYLQYF.

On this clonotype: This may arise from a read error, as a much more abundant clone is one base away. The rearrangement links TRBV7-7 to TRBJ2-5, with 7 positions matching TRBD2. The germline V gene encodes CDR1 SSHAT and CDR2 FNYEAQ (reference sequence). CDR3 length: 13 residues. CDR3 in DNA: TGTACTAGCAGCTACACTAGCGCGGAGACCCAGTACTTC. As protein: CTSSYTSAETQYF.

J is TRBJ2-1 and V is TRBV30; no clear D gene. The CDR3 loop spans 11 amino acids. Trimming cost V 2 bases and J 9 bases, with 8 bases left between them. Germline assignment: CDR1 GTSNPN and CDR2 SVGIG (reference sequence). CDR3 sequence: CAWSIPGEQFF. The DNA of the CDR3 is TGTGCCTGGAGTATTCCGGGTGAGCAGTTCTTC.

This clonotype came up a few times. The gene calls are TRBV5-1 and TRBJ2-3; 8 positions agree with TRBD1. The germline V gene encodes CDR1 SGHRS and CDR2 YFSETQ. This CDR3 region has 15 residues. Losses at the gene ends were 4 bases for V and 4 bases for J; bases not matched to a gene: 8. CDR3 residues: CASSAQGGAADTQYF. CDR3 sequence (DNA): TGCGCCAGCAGCGCACAGGGGGGAGCGGCAGATACGCAGTATTTT.

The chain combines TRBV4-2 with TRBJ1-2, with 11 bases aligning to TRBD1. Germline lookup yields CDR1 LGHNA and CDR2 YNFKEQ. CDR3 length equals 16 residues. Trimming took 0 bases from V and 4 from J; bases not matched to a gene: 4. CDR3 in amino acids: CASSQDQGQGVYGYTF. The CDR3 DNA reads TGTGCCAGCAGCCAAGATCAGGGACAGGGGGTCTATGGCTACACCTTC.

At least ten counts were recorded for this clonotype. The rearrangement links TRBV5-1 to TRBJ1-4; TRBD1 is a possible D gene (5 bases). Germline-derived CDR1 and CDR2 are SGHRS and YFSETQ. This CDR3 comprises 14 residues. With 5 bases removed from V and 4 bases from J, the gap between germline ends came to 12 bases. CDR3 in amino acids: CASSSRDGNEKLFF. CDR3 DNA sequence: TGCGCCAGCAGTTCCCGGGACGGTAATGAAAAACTGTTTTTT. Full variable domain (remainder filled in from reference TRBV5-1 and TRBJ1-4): KAGVTQTPRYLIKTRGQQVTLSCSPISGHRSVSWYQQTPGQGLQFLFEYFSETQRNKGNFPGRFSGRQFSNSRSEMNVSTLELGDSALYLCASSSRDGNEKLFFGSGTQLSVL.

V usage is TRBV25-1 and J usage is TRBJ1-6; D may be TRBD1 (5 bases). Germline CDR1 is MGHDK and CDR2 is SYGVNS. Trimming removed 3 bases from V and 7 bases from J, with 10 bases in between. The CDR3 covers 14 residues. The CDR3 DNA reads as TGTGCCAGCAGTGATGGGGGTGGCAATTCACCCCTCCACTTT. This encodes CASSDGGGNSPLHF.

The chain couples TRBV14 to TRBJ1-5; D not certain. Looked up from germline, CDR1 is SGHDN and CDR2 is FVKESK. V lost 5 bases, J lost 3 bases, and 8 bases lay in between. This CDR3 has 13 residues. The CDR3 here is CASSWAINQPQHF. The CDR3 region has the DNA TGTGCCAGCAGCTGGGCAATCAATCAGCCCCAGCATTTT.

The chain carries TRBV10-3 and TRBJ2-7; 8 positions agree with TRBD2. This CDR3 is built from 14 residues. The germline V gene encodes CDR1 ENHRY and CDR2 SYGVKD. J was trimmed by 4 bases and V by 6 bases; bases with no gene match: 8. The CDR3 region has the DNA TGTGCCATCAGCTTAAGCGGGGGTGGGTACGAGCAGTACTTC. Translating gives CAISLSGGGYEQYF.

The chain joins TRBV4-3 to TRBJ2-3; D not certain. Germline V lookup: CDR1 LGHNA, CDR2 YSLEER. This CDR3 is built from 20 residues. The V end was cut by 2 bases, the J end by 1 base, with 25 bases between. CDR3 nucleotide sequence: TGCGCCAGCAGCCAAAGTTTAATTGCTAGGAGCACCACTGGCACAGATACGCAGTATTTT. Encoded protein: CASSQSLIARSTTGTDTQYF.

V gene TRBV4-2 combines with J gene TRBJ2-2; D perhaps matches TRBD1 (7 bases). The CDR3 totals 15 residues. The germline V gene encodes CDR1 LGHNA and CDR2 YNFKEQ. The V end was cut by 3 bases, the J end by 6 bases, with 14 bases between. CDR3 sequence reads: CASSQTGRNAGELFF. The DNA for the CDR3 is TGTGCCAGCAGCCAGACAGGGAGGAATGCCGGGGAGCTGTTTTTT.

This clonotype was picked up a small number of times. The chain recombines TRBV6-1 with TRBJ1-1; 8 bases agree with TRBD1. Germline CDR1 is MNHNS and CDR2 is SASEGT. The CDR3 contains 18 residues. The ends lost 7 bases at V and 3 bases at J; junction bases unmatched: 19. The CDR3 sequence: CASTPRTGAGGRDTEAFF. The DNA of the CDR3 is TGTGCCAGCACCCCTAGAACCGGGGCAGGGGGCAGAGACACTGAAGCTTTCTTT.